Presented here are 24 T cell receptor beta chains from one specimen sequenced in a study of T-cell memory formation after mild COVID-19. TCRdb reprocessed the 5' RACE reads via MiXCR and lists one record per CDR3 protein. The sample has around 200,000 distinct CDR3 sequences, roughly 17% seen once. The sequenced sample was PBMCs or a T cell subset sorted from them (not recorded which). These receptors came from an adult woman who had mild COVID-19 (a few samples of this study predate the infection). Cell type and time point are not known.

Only a few counts were recorded for this clonotype. V is TRBV3-1 and J is TRBJ2-3; 7 nucleotides align to TRBD1. From germline, CDR1 is LGHDT and CDR2 YNNKEL (reference sequence). The CDR3 loop spans 17 amino acids. The V gene end was trimmed by 1 base and the J gene end by 2 bases; junction bases not matched to a gene: 9. The CDR3 DNA follows: TGTGCCAGCAGCCAAGGCCGACGGACAGGTTTCACAGATACGCAGTATTTT. It codes for CASSQGRRTGFTDTQYF.

This clonotype was counted between two and nine times. The rearrangement uses TRBV4-3 and TRBJ1-5; D gene uncertain. The V end lost 0 bases, the J end lost 0 bases, and 6 bases lay between the germline ends. This CDR3 has 15 residues. Looked up from germline, CDR1 is LGHNA and CDR2 is YSLEER. Here the CDR3 DNA reads TGCGCCAGCAGCCAAGATGCATATAGCAATCAGCCCCAGCATTTT. This sequence encodes CASSQDAYSNQPQHF.

This clonotype was detected only a few times. V gene TRBV29-1 combines with J gene TRBJ2-3; TRBD1 agrees at 7 bases. Trimming removed 0 bases from V and 0 bases from J; junction bases left unmatched: 3. This CDR3 comprises 15 residues. Germline assignment: CDR1 SQVTM and CDR2 ANQGSEA. CDR3 amino acids: CSVEEGTASTDTQYF. The CDR3 DNA reads TGCAGCGTTGAAGAGGGGACAGCTAGCACAGATACGCAGTATTTT.

About this clonotype itself: This CDR3 is missing its conserved last phenylalanine or tryptophan, likely due to a read error. The limits of the CDR3 on the DNA are not certain, so only TCRdb's listed CDR3 is given. The rearrangement uses TRBV6-2 or TRBV6-3 and TRBJ2-7. 8 amino acids form the CDR3, both terminal residues included. The germline V gene encodes CDR1 MNHEY and CDR2 SVGEGT. The CDR3 sequence is CASSYPPS.

The genes are TRBV6-1 and TRBJ2-7; D is uncertain. There are 14 residues in the CDR3. In germline, CDR1 is MNHNS, CDR2 SASEGT. Trimming stripped 6 bases from V and 1 base from J, with 13 bases between. CDR3 sequence (DNA): TGTGCCAGCAGGACCCACGACAAGTCCTACGAGCAGTACTTC. Its protein product is CASRTHDKSYEQYF.

V gene TRBV14 combines with J gene TRBJ2-1, with TRBD2 as a possible D gene (5 bases). This CDR3 region has 17 residues. Trimming shortened V by 1 base and J by 0 bases, and 13 bases separated the two germline ends. Germline V lookup: CDR1 SGHDN, CDR2 FVKESK. DNA for the CDR3: TGTGCCAGCAGCCAAGTCGCGGGCTCGAGCTCCTACAATGAGCAGTTCTTC. Protein sequence: CASSQVAGSSSYNEQFF. The full variable domain, rest sourced from reference TRBV14 and TRBJ2-1, is EAGVTQFPSHSVIEKGQTVTLRCDPISGHDNLYWYRRVMGKEIKFLLHFVKESKQDESGMPNNRFLAERTGGTYSTLKVQPAELEDSGVYFCASSQVAGSSSYNEQFFGPGTRLTVL.

This clonotype came up many times. This chain connects TRBV20-1 to TRBJ2-7; D tentatively fits TRBD1 or TRBD2 (5 bases each). This CDR3 has 15 amino acids. V was shortened by 0 bases and J by 0 bases, with 12 bases between the two germline ends. Germline values: CDR1 DFQATT, CDR2 SNEGSKA (reference sequence). The CDR3: CSARDLAGSSYEQYF. The DNA for the CDR3 is TGCAGTGCTAGAGATCTGGCAGGGAGCTCCTACGAGCAGTACTTC.

The rearrangement uses TRBV7-6 and TRBJ1-4; unclear D gene. The CDR3 spans 14 residues. The V gene's germline CDR1 is SGHVS and CDR2 FNYEAQ. Trimming left V 2 bases short and J 0 bases short, with 4 bases between. This CDR3 reads CASSLQATNEKLFF. The DNA for the CDR3 is TGTGCCAGCAGCTTACAGGCAACTAATGAAAAACTGTTTTTT.

The chain joins TRBV11-3 to TRBJ2-7; the match to TRBD1 covers 9 bases. V lost 5 bases and J lost 3; bases outside the gene matches: 8. CDR3 length: 15 amino acids. The germline V gene has CDR1 SGHNT and CDR2 YENEEA. CDR3 in amino acids: CASSHRGRDGYEQYF. The CDR3 DNA reads TGTGCCAGCAGCCACAGGGGGCGTGATGGCTACGAGCAGTACTTC.

This clonotype has more than one count but fewer than ten. The CDR3 is CASSSAGGQPQHF. CDR3 DNA sequence: TGTGCCAGCAGCTCCGCCGGAGGTCAGCCCCAGCATTTT. The rearrangement links TRBV7-9 to TRBJ1-5; the D is unclear. The V end was cut by 4 bases, the J end by 6 bases, with 10 bases between. Germline V CDR1 and CDR2: SEHNR, FQNEAQ (reference sequence). CDR3 size: 13 residues.

This clonotype occurred a few times. V and J are TRBV20-1 and TRBJ2-5; D not resolved. Deletions cut 0 bases from V and 2 bases from J, with 13 bases between. CDR1 is DFQATT and CDR2 is SNEGSKA in the germline V gene (reference sequence). This CDR3 contains 15 residues. DNA for the CDR3: TGCAGTGCTAGAGATGCTATGGTGATTCAAGAGACCCAGTACTTC. Residues: CSARDAMVIQETQYF.

V and J are TRBV6-2 or TRBV6-3 and TRBJ1-5; maybe TRBD1 (5 bases). The CDR3 spans 12 residues. V gave up 10 bases and J gave up 3 bases, with 10 bases separating them. The germline V gene has CDR1 MNHEY and CDR2 SVGEGT. Here the CDR3 reads CATRDFNQPQHF. CDR3 in DNA: TGTGCCACCAGGGACTTCAATCAGCCCCAGCATTTT.

Only a few counts were recorded for this clonotype. The chain recombines TRBV27 with TRBJ2-3, with D possibly being TRBD1 (6 bases). CDR1 is MNHEY and CDR2 is SMNVEV in the germline V gene (reference sequence). The CDR3 contains 15 residues. V was pared by 3 bases and J by 0 bases, with 10 bases between. CDR3 amino acids: CASSFLGQSTDTQYF. CDR3 DNA: TGTGCCAGCAGTTTTCTGGGACAAAGCACAGATACGCAGTATTTT.

This clonotype was seen only a few times. The J gene is TRBJ2-4, the V gene TRBV29-1; D perhaps matches TRBD1 (5 bases). Germline V gene lookup returns CDR1 SQVTM and CDR2 ANQGSEA. Trimming stripped 0 bases from V and 6 bases from J, with 12 bases between. The CDR3 length is 14 residues. The CDR3 bases are TGCAGCGTTGAAGAAGCCAGGGCAAGAAACATTCAGTACTTC. It yields the protein CSVEEARARNIQYF.

The genes are TRBV10-2 and TRBJ2-3; 9 bases match TRBD2. The V and J ends lost 6 bases and 0 bases, in that order; junction bases with no gene match: 4. The CDR3 length is 15 residues. Germline V gene data show CDR1 as WSHSY and CDR2 as SAAADI. The CDR3 sequence: CASRSGGISTDTQYF. CDR3 nucleotide sequence: TGCGCCAGCAGGAGCGGGGGGATTAGCACAGATACGCAGTATTTT.

The chain employs TRBV5-1 and TRBJ2-3, with 8 bases identical to TRBD2. Germline CDR1 reads SGHRS; CDR2 reads YFSETQ. CDR3 length: 16 residues. The junction had 7 bases not matched to a gene; V was cut back by 4 bases and J by 0 bases. In DNA form, the CDR3 reads TGCGCCAGCAGCATACCGACTAGCGCGAGCACAGATACGCAGTATTTT. This codes for CASSIPTSASTDTQYF.

CDR3 residues: CATSPAGGRRKYGYTF. The CDR3 coding sequence is TGTGCCACCAGCCCCGCGGGGGGGAGACGTAAATATGGCTACACCTTC. The chain is built from TRBV15 and TRBJ1-2, with D perhaps TRBD1 (5 bases). The V gene lost 5 bases and the J gene lost 5 bases, with 21 bases spanning the gap. Germline values: CDR1 LNHNV, CDR2 YYDKDF (reference sequence). The CDR3 is 16 residues long.

The chain uses TRBV5-1 and TRBJ2-5; 9 bases fit TRBD2. The junction had 2 bases not matched to a gene; V was cut back by 1 base and J by 4 bases. The CDR3 spans 14 residues. The germline gives CDR1 SGHRS, CDR2 YFSETQ. The CDR3, as DNA: TGCGCCAGCAGCTTGCATAGCGGGGGAGAGACCCAGTACTTC. Translated, it gives CASSLHSGGETQYF. Drawing the rest from reference TRBV5-1 and TRBJ2-5, the complete variable domain is KAGVTQTPRYLIKTRGQQVTLSCSPISGHRSVSWYQQTPGQGLQFLFEYFSETQRNKGNFPGRFSGRQFSNSRSEMNVSTLELGDSALYLCASSLHSGGETQYFGPGTRLLVL.

The chain employs TRBV4-3 and TRBJ2-3, with D possibly being TRBD2 (5 bases). The length of the CDR3 is 15 residues. Germline assignment: CDR1 LGHNA and CDR2 YSLEER. Trimming took off 0 bases at V and 2 bases at J, with 9 bases between the two ends. Here the CDR3 reads CASSQDEGHTDTQYF. The CDR3 DNA follows: TGCGCCAGCAGCCAAGACGAGGGCCACACAGATACGCAGTATTTT.

This chain joins TRBV3-1 and TRBJ2-3; no clear D. V was trimmed by 1 base and J by 10 bases, leaving 6 bases between them. The CDR3 runs to 11 residues. In germline, CDR1 is LGHDT, CDR2 YNNKEL (reference sequence). CDR3 sequence: CASSQGGSQYF. The CDR3 region has the DNA TGTGCCAGCAGCCAAGGAGGCTCGCAGTATTTT.

This chain joins TRBV5-1 and TRBJ1-1, with no clear D. This CDR3 contains 16 residues. Germline assignment: CDR1 SGHRS and CDR2 YFSETQ. Between the trimmed V and J ends, which lost 2 bases and 1 base, there was a span of 15 bases. The CDR3 reads CASSLLVLGPNTEAFF. The CDR3 DNA reads as TGCGCCAGCAGCTTATTAGTTCTCGGCCCGAACACTGAAGCTTTCTTT.

This clonotype occurred a few times. The genes are TRBV15 and TRBJ2-7; 12 positions agree with TRBD2. V lost 9 bases, J lost 4 bases, and 7 bases stayed unmatched. Germline V gives CDR1 LNHNV, CDR2 YYDKDF (reference sequence). This CDR3 comprises 14 residues. The CDR3 loop reads CATRTSGILYEQYF. The CDR3 DNA follows: TGTGCCACTAGGACTAGCGGGATTTTGTACGAGCAGTACTTC.

The gene calls are TRBV20-1 and TRBJ1-1; TRBD1 might be the D (6 bases). This CDR3 contains 14 residues. V was clipped by 3 bases and J by 2 bases, with 13 bases between them. Germline V gene sequence: CDR1 DFQATT, CDR2 SNEGSKA (reference sequence). The CDR3 DNA is TGCAGTGCTAGTAGTTGGACAGCAAACACTGAAGCTTTCTTT. It is translated as CSASSWTANTEAFF.

The chain is built from TRBV20-1 and TRBJ2-7; 12 bases match TRBD1. Germline CDR1 is DFQATT and CDR2 is SNEGSKA (reference sequence). The CDR3 runs 16 residues. V trimming: 1 base; J trimming: 3 bases; junction bases outside the gene matches: 7. In nucleotides, the CDR3 is TGCAGTGCTAGAGGAACCCGGGACAGGGGGCTCTACGAGCAGTACTTC. As protein: CSARGTRDRGLYEQYF.